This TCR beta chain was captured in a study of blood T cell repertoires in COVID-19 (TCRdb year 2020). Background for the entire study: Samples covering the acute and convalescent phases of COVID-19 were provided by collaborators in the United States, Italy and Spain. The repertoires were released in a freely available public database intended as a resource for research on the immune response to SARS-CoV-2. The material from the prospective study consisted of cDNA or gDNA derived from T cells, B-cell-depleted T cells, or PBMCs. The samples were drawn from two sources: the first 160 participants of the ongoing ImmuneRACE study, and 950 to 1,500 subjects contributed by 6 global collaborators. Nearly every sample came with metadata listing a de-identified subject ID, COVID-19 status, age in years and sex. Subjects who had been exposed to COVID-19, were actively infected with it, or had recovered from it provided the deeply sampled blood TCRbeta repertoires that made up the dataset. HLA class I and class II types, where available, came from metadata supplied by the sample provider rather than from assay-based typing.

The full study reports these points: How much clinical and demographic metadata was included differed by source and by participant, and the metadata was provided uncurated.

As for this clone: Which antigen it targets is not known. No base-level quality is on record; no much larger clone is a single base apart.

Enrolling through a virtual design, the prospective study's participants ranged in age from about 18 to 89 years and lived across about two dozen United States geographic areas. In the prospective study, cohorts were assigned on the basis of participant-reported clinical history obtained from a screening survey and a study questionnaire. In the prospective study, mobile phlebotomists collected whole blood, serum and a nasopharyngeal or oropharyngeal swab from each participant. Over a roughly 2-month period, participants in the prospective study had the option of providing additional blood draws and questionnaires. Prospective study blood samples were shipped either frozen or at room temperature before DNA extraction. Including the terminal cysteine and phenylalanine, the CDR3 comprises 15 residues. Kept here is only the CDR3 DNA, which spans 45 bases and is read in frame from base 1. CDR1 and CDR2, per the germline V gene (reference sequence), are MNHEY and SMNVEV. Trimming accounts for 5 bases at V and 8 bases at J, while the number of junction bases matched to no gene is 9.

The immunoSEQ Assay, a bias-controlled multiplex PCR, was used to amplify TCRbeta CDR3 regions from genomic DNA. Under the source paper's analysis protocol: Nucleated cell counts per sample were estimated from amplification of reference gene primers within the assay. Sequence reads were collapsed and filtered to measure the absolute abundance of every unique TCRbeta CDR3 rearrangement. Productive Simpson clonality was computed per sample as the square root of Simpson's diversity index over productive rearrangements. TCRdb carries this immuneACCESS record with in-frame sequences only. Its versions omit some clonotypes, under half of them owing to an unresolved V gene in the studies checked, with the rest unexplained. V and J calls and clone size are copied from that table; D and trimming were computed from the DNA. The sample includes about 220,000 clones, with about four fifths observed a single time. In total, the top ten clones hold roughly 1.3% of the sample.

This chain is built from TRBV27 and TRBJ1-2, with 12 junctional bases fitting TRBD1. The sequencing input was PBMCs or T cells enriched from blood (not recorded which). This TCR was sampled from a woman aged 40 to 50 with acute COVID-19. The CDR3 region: CASSPGGQGAVGYTF. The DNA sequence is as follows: TGTGCCAGCAGTCCCGGGGGACAGGGGGCAGTCGGCTACACCTTC.